The rows below give T cell receptor beta chains drawn from one sample of a study of T cell repertoires in urothelial bladder cancer. TCRdb's copy holds only in-frame clones and misses some; the assay was immunoSEQ multiplex PCR. The table lists around 12,000 clones, 68% of them singletons, with around 7.3% in the top ten. Material for sequencing was tumor-infiltrating cells from bladder cancer. These receptors originate from a human donor with a benign inflammatory bladder lesion. The CDR3 runs from the conserved cysteine through the conserved F or W. D genes are given only for firm matches. Some rows have no size entry. The others give once, few or many, or a class for an expanded clone.

clone_size	d_call	v_call	cdr3_length	j_call	cdr3_aa	cdr3_nt
-	-	TRBV5-1	11	TRBJ1-1	CASRLNTEAFF	TGCGCCAGCAGACTGAACACTGAAGCTTTCTTT
-	TRBD1	TRBV5-6	15	TRBJ1-3	CASSILQGAGNTIYF	TGTGCCAGCAGCATATTGCAGGGGGCGGGAAACACCATATATTTT
-	-	TRBV4-2	17	TRBJ1-6	CASSKRTTQGRNSPLHF	TGTGCCAGCAGTAAACGCACTACTCAGGGGCGTAATTCACCCCTCCACTTT
-	-	TRBV5-8	12	TRBJ2-7	CASSGQSYEQYF	TGTGCCAGCAGCGGACAGTCCTACGAGCAGTACTTC
-	TRBD2	TRBV5-4	17	TRBJ2-7	CASSLWGGMIPPYEQYF	TGTGCCAGCAGCTTGTGGGGGGGAATGATCCCCCCTTACGAGCAGTACTTC
once	-	TRBV18	14	TRBJ1-4	CASSRGGEAKKLFF	TGTGCCAGCTCACGCGGGGGAGAGGCTAAAAAACTGTTTTTT
-	TRBD1	TRBV7-8	13	TRBJ1-1	CASSFTGATEAFF	TGTGCCAGCAGCTTCACAGGGGCCACTGAAGCTTTCTTT
-	-	TRBV6-5	15	TRBJ2-1	CASREGRGSYNEQFF	TGTGCCAGCAGGGAGGGGCGGGGCTCCTACAATGAGCAGTTCTTC
-	-	TRBV6-1	12	TRBJ1-1	CASRDPRTEAFF	TGTGCCAGCAGGGACCCCAGAACTGAAGCTTTCTTT
-	TRBD2	TRBV5-6	16	TRBJ2-3	CASSLTLARGVDTQYF	TGTGCCAGCAGCTTGACCCTCGCCCGGGGGGTAGATACGCAGTATTTT
few	-	TRBV10-1	13	TRBJ1-3	CASSQSSGNTIYF	TGCGCCAGCAGCCAAAGCTCTGGAAACACCATATATTTT
-	-	TRBV7-9	16	TRBJ2-5	CASSLVGAGLSETQYF	TGTGCCAGCAGCTTAGTTGGGGCGGGGTTGAGCGAGACCCAGTACTTC
-	TRBD1	TRBV19	15	TRBJ2-5	CASSYAGGFQETQYF	TGTGCCAGTAGTTATGCAGGGGGCTTCCAAGAGACCCAGTACTTC
-	TRBD2	TRBV19	16	TRBJ2-3	CASSTRLAGGTDTQYF	TGTGCCAGTAGTACACGACTAGCGGGGGGAACAGATACGCAGTATTTT
-	TRBD1	TRBV2	13	TRBJ2-7	CASSRTGGHEQYF	TGTGCCAGCAGTCGGACAGGGGGCCACGAGCAGTACTTC
medium-sized	-	TRBV11-2	15	TRBJ1-1	CASSRDPQTNTEAFF	TGTGCCAGCAGCCGAGACCCACAGACGAACACTGAAGCTTTCTTT
-	-	TRBV6-1	14	TRBJ1-2	CASSLQATNYGYTF	TGTGCCAGCAGTCTACAGGCGACAAACTATGGCTACACCTTC
-	-	TRBV12-5	14	TRBJ2-7	CASGPDRVSYEQYF	TGTGCTAGTGGCCCCGACAGAGTCTCCTACGAGCAGTACTTC
few	TRBD2	TRBV19	13	TRBJ2-3	CASSNGGTDTQYF	TGTGCCAGTAGTAACGGGGGGACAGATACGCAGTATTTT
-	-	TRBV18	15	TRBJ1-1	CASSPLQAVNTEAFF	TGTGCCAGCTCACCACTGCAGGCCGTGAACACTGAAGCTTTCTTT
few	-	TRBV18	13	TRBJ2-1	CASSRGGANEQFF	TGTGCCAGCTCAAGGGGGGGGGCCAATGAGCAGTTCTTC
-	-	TRBV6-6	11	TRBJ2-1	CASRWGNEQFF	TGTGCCAGCAGGTGGGGAAATGAGCAGTTCTTC
-	-	TRBV7-8	15	TRBJ1-5	CASSAHRVGNQPQHF	TGTGCCAGCAGCGCCCACAGGGTAGGAAATCAGCCCCAGCATTTT
few	-	TRBV5-4	13	TRBJ2-5	CASSPPGIETQYF	TGTGCCAGCAGCCCCCCGGGAATAGAGACCCAGTACTTC
-	TRBD2	TRBV10-1	15	TRBJ2-3	CASSVTSGGTDTQYF	TGCGCCAGCAGTGTGACTAGCGGAGGCACAGATACGCAGTATTTT
-	TRBD2	TRBV5-6	16	TRBJ2-3	CASSGQQTSLGDTQYF	TGTGCCAGCAGCGGCCAACAGACTAGCTTGGGAGATACGCAGTATTTT
-	TRBD1	TRBV6-6	13	TRBJ2-1	CASSWDSYNEQFF	TGTGCCAGCAGTTGGGACAGCTACAATGAGCAGTTCTTC
-	-	TRBV5-1	15	TRBJ1-1	CASSRTGGVFTEAFF	TGCGCCAGCAGCAGGACGGGGGGAGTTTTCACTGAAGCTTTCTTT
-	-	TRBV5-1	12	TRBJ2-7	CASSLRGYEQYF	TGCGCCAGCAGCCTCCGTGGCTACGAGCAGTACTTC
-	-	TRBV12-5	14	TRBJ1-3	CASASGDSGNTIYF	TGTGCTAGTGCCTCAGGGGACTCTGGAAACACCATATATTTT
-	-	TRBV13	13	TRBJ1-1	CASFRAKNTEAFF	TGTGCCAGCTTCAGGGCAAAGAACACTGAAGCTTTCTTT
-	TRBD1	TRBV11-1	15	TRBJ2-7	CASSSNRGSAYEQYF	TGTGCCAGCAGCTCCAACAGGGGTTCGGCCTACGAGCAGTACTTC
few	TRBD2	TRBV4-1	17	TRBJ2-3	CASSQERSASGGNTQYF	TGCGCCAGCAGCCAAGAAAGGTCGGCTAGCGGGGGGAATACGCAGTATTTT
-	-	TRBV18	13	TRBJ2-1	CASSPQGSNEQFF	TGTGCCAGCTCACCCCAGGGAAGCAATGAGCAGTTCTTC
-	-	TRBV20-1	11	TRBJ2-7	CSAPRSYEQYF	TGCAGTGCTCCTCGGTCCTACGAGCAGTACTTC
-	TRBD2	TRBV5-1	14	TRBJ2-2	CASSAARGVVELFF	TGCGCCAGCAGCGCGGCCCGGGGGGTCGTGGAGCTGTTTTTT
-	-	TRBV18	17	TRBJ1-1	CASSPRRVANVDTEAFF	TGTGCCAGCTCACCTCGCAGGGTGGCAAATGTGGACACTGAAGCTTTCTTT
-	-	TRBV7-6	14	TRBJ2-3	CASSPMTSTDTQYF	TGTGCCAGCAGCCCCATGACATCCACAGATACGCAGTATTTT
-	TRBD2	TRBV18	14	TRBJ2-1	CASSRGLAYNEQFF	TGTGCCAGCTCACGGGGACTAGCCTACAATGAGCAGTTCTTC
-	-	TRBV6-6	16	TRBJ1-4	CASSKQGGIGEEKLFF	TGTGCCAGCAGTAAACAGGGAGGGATAGGTGAGGAAAAACTGTTTTTT
-	-	TRBV5-1	16	TRBJ1-2	CASSLGDTGGNYGYTF	TGCGCCAGCAGCCTCGGAGACACCGGTGGCAACTATGGCTACACCTTC
-	-	TRBV7-9	15	TRBJ2-2	CASSLGGANTGELFF	TGTGCCAGCAGCTTAGGAGGGGCGAACACCGGGGAGCTGTTTTTT
-	-	TRBV4-2	17	TRBJ2-2	CASSQEAAGINTGELFF	TGTGCCAGCAGCCAAGAGGCCGCAGGAATTAACACCGGGGAGCTGTTTTTT
-	-	TRBV5-4	17	TRBJ2-6	CASSLEVGGSGANVLTF	TGTGCCAGCAGCTTGGAAGTCGGGGGCTCTGGGGCCAACGTCCTGACTTTC
-	-	TRBV10-3	14	TRBJ2-2	CAISAPLGTGELFF	TGTGCCATCAGTGCCCCCCTAGGGACCGGGGAGCTGTTTTTT
-	-	TRBV11-3	16	TRBJ1-4	CASSSLGRVIWEKLFF	TGTGCCAGCAGCTCCTTAGGCCGGGTTATATGGGAAAAACTGTTTTTT
-	-	TRBV7-9	12	TRBJ2-7	CASSFLLYEQYF	TGTGCCAGCAGCTTCCTATTGTACGAGCAGTACTTC
-	-	TRBV6-4	13	TRBJ1-2	CASSPGPNYGYTF	TGTGCCAGCAGTCCAGGACCTAACTATGGCTACACCTTC
-	-	TRBV5-1	15	TRBJ2-2	CASSLAAGNTGELFF	TGCGCCAGCAGCTTGGCCGCAGGGAACACCGGGGAGCTGTTTTTT
-	TRBD1	TRBV6-5	15	TRBJ2-5	CASSYLGQAPETQYF	TGTGCCAGTAGTTACCTAGGACAGGCCCCAGAGACCCAGTACTTC
-	-	TRBV20-1	11	TRBJ2-1	CSAQNYNEQFF	TGCAGTGCTCAAAATTACAATGAGCAGTTCTTC
-	-	TRBV20-1	10	TRBJ2-1	CSAREEEQFF	TGCAGTGCTAGGGAGGAAGAGCAGTTCTTC